This T cell receptor beta chain comes out of a study of blood T cell repertoires in COVID-19 (dated by TCRdb to about 2020). About the study as a whole: The collaborator samples originated in the United States, Italy and Spain and spanned the acute and convalescent phases of COVID-19. The material from the prospective study consisted of cDNA or gDNA derived from T cells, B-cell-depleted T cells, or PBMCs. Deeply sampled blood TCRbeta repertoires from subjects exposed to, actively infected with, or recovered from COVID-19 were included in the dataset. The repertoires were made available in a free public database intended to serve as a resource for research on the immune response to SARS-CoV-2. The samples were drawn from two sources: the first 160 participants of the ongoing ImmuneRACE study, and about 1,300 subjects contributed by 6 global collaborators. Sample metadata almost always included a de-identified subject ID, COVID-19 status, age in years and sex. Where HLA class I and class II types were available, the types were taken from metadata supplied by the sample provider, not from assay-based typing. Study-wide findings and limitations: Clinical and demographic metadata were provided uncurated, with the amount varying by source and participant.

Regarding this clone: What this receptor recognizes is not known. No clone much larger than this one lies a single base away; base qualities are absent.

CDR1 and CDR2, per the germline V gene, are KGHSH and LQKENI. From the cysteine through the phenylalanine, the CDR3 covers 16 amino acids. Only the CDR3 portion is preserved as DNA: 48 bases, with reading frame beginning at the first base. The junction shows trimming of 6 bases on V and 1 base on J, and the gene matches do not reach 8 bases of it. TCRbeta CDR3 regions were amplified from genomic DNA by means of the immunoSEQ Assay, a bias-controlled multiplex PCR. The published analysis was carried out like this. The number of nucleated cells in each sample was estimated from the amplification of reference gene primers within the assay. To quantify the absolute abundance of each unique TCRbeta CDR3 rearrangement, sequence reads were collapsed and filtered. For each sample, productive Simpson clonality was calculated by taking the square root of Simpson's diversity index across productive rearrangements. TCRdb carries this immuneACCESS record with in-frame sequences only. Its versions omit some clonotypes, under half of them owing to an unresolved V gene in the studies checked, with the rest unexplained. V and J calls and clone size come straight from that table; D and trimming were deduced from the DNA. The sample yields some 150,000 clones; approximately 85% were counted once. The ten largest clones capture roughly 8% of the sample.

Another Seattle source contributed samples from volunteer blood donors who had recovered from COVID-19. Each collaborating institution followed its own protocols to collect whole blood in K2EDTA tubes. For TCRbeta analysis, collaborator samples were shipped as frozen whole blood, as isolated PBMCs, or as DNA extracted from either sample type. Sequencing was carried out using peripheral blood. Recombination connected TRBV18 to TRBJ1-4; TRBD1 lines up with 7 middle nucleotides. The clonotype comes from a man aged 40-49 years who had recovered from COVID-19. The bases read TGTGCCAGCTCCCCCTACAGGGGTGGAACTAATGAAAAACTGTTTTTT. This sequence encodes CASSPYRGGTNEKLFF.